This T cell receptor (beta chain) was sequenced in a study of early T cells in non-severe SARS-CoV-2 infection. Across the study: Sequencing input comprised bulk RNA from unsorted whole blood; chain pairing was not available.

Study-level results: CD4 and private specificities were missed by VDJdb matching, which favored anti-spike CD8 responses.

CDR3 size: 13 residues. CDR1 is DFQATT and CDR2 is SNEGSKA in the germline V gene (reference sequence). TCRdb fed the 5' RACE reads into MiXCR, producing one record per CDR3 protein. The repertoire holds around 77,000 distinct CDR3 sequences, 4.5% to 6% seen once, with under 8% in the top ten. This clonotype was detected a few times. Its antigen is currently unknown. This receptor was taken from an adult who was a healthcare worker with PCR-confirmed SARS-CoV-2 infection or an uninfected control (not recorded which). Sequenced here: whole blood, sampled at baseline. The genes are TRBV20-1 and TRBJ2-7; 8 bases are a match to TRBD1. The CDR3 region is CTPLAGGVYEQYF. For the CDR3, the DNA is TGCACCCCTCTCGCAGGGGGCGTCTACGAGCAGTACTTC.